Listed here are 12 T cell receptor beta chains from one sample, sequenced in a study of shared clonotypes between healthy human individuals. Sequenced by immunoSEQ multiplex PCR; TCRdb stores in-frame clones only, minus some. The sample consists of around 340,000 clones, less than 75% of them appearing once. Sequenced: memory CD4+ T cells sorted from blood. This sample's subset: CD45RA-negative fraction. All receptors come from a man aged 30 to 45 in good health.

Many counts were recorded for this clone. This rearrangement joins TRBV7-8 to TRBJ2-2, with unresolved D. CDR3 length: 16 amino acids. V was shortened by 5 bases and J by 1 base, with 14 bases between the two germline ends. CDR1 is SGHVS, CDR2 FQNEAQ, per germline. The CDR3 region is CASSHMAALNTGELFF. CDR3 nucleotides: TGTGCCAGCAGCCACATGGCTGCCCTGAACACCGGGGAGCTGTTTTTT.

The chain recombines TRBV19 with TRBJ2-1; D is unresolved. V was cut by 5 bases and J by 4 bases, with 6 bases left in between. The germline gives CDR1 LNHDA, CDR2 SQIVND (reference sequence). The CDR3 has 12 residues. The CDR3 sequence is CASSRNYNEQFF. CDR3 bases: TGTGCCAGTAGTCGGAATTACAATGAGCAGTTCTTC.

This clone was seen a handful of times. The chain combines TRBV7-3 with TRBJ2-1, with 11 positions matching TRBD2. Trimming took 5 bases from V and 4 from J; bases not matched to a gene: 7. From germline, CDR1 is SGHTA and CDR2 FQGTGA. This CDR3 has 16 residues. The CDR3 region is CASSPIAGGLYNEQFF. The CDR3, as DNA: TGTGCCAGCAGCCCTATAGCGGGAGGGCTTTACAATGAGCAGTTCTTC.

This clone has ten or more counts. This chain connects TRBV28 to TRBJ2-1; 7 bases line up with TRBD2. The CDR3 sequence is 16 residues long. Germline V gene lookup returns CDR1 MDHEN and CDR2 SYDVKM. Unmatched junction bases numbered 9, after V lost 1 base and J lost 6 bases. The DNA of the CDR3 is TGTGCCAGCAGTTTATTAGGGACTACCACCTTCAATGAGCAGTTCTTC. As protein: CASSLLGTTTFNEQFF.

The chain joins TRBV21-1 to TRBJ1-2; the table's D call of TRBD1 was not tested on the DNA. TRBV21-1 is a listed pseudogene. This CDR3 is built from 15 residues. The CDR3 region is CARNRDRGRSYGYTF. The CDR3 bases are TGTGCCAGAAACCGGGACAGGGGAAGGAGTTATGGCTACACCTTC.

The chain recombines TRBV15 with TRBJ2-1; D remains unclear. CDR1 and CDR2 (germline): LNHNV, YYDKDF (reference sequence). Between the trimmed V and J ends, which lost 3 bases and 1 base, there was a span of 7 bases. The CDR3 totals 14 residues. The CDR3 loop reads CATSRSWSYNEQFF. CDR3 DNA: TGTGCCACCAGCAGGAGTTGGTCCTACAATGAGCAGTTCTTC.

As for this clone: Other DNA sequences from this sample encode an identical CDR3 as well. The chain links TRBV27 to TRBJ1-1; 7 bases match TRBD1. Trimming at V came to 6 bases and at J to 6 bases, leaving 7 bases not matched to a gene. The V gene's germline CDR1 is MNHEY and CDR2 SMNVEV (reference sequence). The CDR3 has 13 residues. The CDR3 loop is CASSLRQGPEAFF. The CDR3 DNA reads TGTGCCAGCAGCCTCCGACAGGGCCCTGAAGCTTTCTTT.

This sequence joins TRBV28 and TRBJ2-3; D remains ambiguous. This CDR3 has 12 residues. Germline lookup yields CDR1 MDHEN and CDR2 SYDVKM. The germline V and J ends were trimmed by 8 bases and 0 bases, with 6 bases remaining between them. The CDR3 sequence: CASDTSTDTQYF. In DNA, the CDR3 is TGTGCCAGCGACACAAGCACAGATACGCAGTATTTT.

The chain joins TRBV7-6 to TRBJ1-5, with D possibly being TRBD1 (6 bases). Germline values: CDR1 SGHVS, CDR2 FNYEAQ. The CDR3 contains 15 residues. Trimming left V 1 base short and J 5 bases short, with 12 bases between. CDR3 amino acids: CASSLEGDPHQPQHF. The CDR3 DNA reads TGTGCCAGCAGCTTAGAGGGGGACCCACATCAGCCCCAGCATTTT. The variable domain in full, with the rest retrieved from reference TRBV7-6 and TRBJ1-5, is GAGVSQSPRYKVTKRGQDVALRCDPISGHVSLYWYRQALGQGPEFLTYFNYEAQQDKSGLPNDRFSAERPEGSISTLTIQRTEQRDSAMYRCASSLEGDPHQPQHFGDGTRLSIL.

This clone was recorded once. The chain combines TRBV29-1 with TRBJ2-1, with D perhaps given as TRBD1 or TRBD2 (5 bases each). V gave up 7 bases and J gave up 0 bases, with 22 bases separating them. CDR1 and CDR2 from the germline V gene are SQVTM and ANQGSEA. The CDR3 runs to 17 residues. The CDR3 loop reads CSADRDPRQSSYNEQFF. The DNA of the CDR3 is TGCAGCGCCGACCGGGACCCACGACAAAGCTCCTACAATGAGCAGTTCTTC.

This clone has only a few counts. The V and J genes are TRBV5-1 and TRBJ2-5; 8 nucleotides line up with TRBD2. Germline loops: CDR1 SGHRS, CDR2 YFSETQ. The ends lost 3 bases at V and 5 bases at J; junction bases unmatched: 6. This CDR3 is 14 amino acids long. CDR3: CASSYGRVGETQYF. The CDR3 DNA is TGCGCCAGCAGCTACGGGAGGGTAGGGGAGACCCAGTACTTC.

This clone came up a few times. The chain combines TRBV7-6 with TRBJ2-5, with TRBD2 matching over 10 bases. Trimming removed 1 base from V and 2 bases from J; junction bases left unmatched: 7. Germline CDR1 is SGHVS and CDR2 is FNYEAQ. This CDR3 is 17 amino acids long. The DNA of the CDR3 is TGTGCCAGCAGCTTAGGTCTTACTAGCGGGATGCAAGAGACCCAGTACTTC. Translated, it gives CASSLGLTSGMQETQYF.